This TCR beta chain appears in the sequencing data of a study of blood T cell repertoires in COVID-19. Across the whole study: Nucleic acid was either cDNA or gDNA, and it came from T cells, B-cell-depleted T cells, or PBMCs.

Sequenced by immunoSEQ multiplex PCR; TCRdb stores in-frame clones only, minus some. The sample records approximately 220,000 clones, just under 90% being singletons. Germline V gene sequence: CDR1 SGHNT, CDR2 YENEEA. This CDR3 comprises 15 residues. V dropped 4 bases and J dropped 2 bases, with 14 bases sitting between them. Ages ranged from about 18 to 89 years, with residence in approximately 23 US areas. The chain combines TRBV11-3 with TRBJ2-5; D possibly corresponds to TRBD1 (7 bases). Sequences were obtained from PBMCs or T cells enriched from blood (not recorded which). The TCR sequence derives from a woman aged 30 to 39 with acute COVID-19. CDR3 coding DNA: TGTGCCAGCAGCTCGATGACAGGGACTCAAGAGACCCAGTACTTC. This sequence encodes CASSSMTGTQETQYF.